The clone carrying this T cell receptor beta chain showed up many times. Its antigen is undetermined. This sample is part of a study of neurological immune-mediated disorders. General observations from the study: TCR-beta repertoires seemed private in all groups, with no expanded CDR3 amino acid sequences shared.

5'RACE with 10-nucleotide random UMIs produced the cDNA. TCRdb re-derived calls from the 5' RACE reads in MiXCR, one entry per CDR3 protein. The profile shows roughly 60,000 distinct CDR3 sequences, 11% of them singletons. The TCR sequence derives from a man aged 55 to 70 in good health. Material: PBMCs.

Here the CDR3 DNA reads TGTGCCATCAGGGAGACAGGACCGAACACTGAAGCTTTCTTT. As protein: CAIRETGPNTEAFF. The chain recombines TRBV10-3 with TRBJ1-1, with a tentative D call TRBD1 (6 bases). CDR3 length equals 14 residues. Looked up from germline, CDR1 is ENHRY and CDR2 is SYGVKD. V lost 6 bases to trimming and J lost 1 base, with 12 bases between them.